These T cell receptor beta chains were read from a single sample in a study of CD8 T cells in Susac syndrome. TCRdb called the immunoSEQ multiplex PCR reads again in MiXCR, with one record for every CDR3 protein. The sample holds some 50,000 distinct CDR3 sequences, 95% seen once. Sequenced input: CD8+ T cells from PBMCs. The origin of the receptors is a human donor with Susac syndrome. Both conserved end residues are part of each CDR3. The D gene is left open where the match is weak. Size is omitted from some rows. Given values are once, few, many or a class for expanded clones.

d_gene	abundance	v_gene	j_gene	CDR3nt	CDR3aa
TRBD1	NA	TRBV25-1	TRBJ2-5	TGTGCCAGCAGATTACAGGGGGGAAGGCGAGAGACCCAGTACTTC	CASRLQGGRRETQYF
TRBD2	few	TRBV30	TRBJ2-5	TGTGCCTGGGCCGAACTCGGGGGGGAGTACCAAGAGACCCAGTACTTC	CAWAELGGEYQETQYF
NA	NA	TRBV13	TRBJ1-2	TGTGCCAGCAGCTTAGGGAGAGGGGCGATCTATGGCTACACCTTC	CASSLGRGAIYGYTF
NA	NA	TRBV5-6	TRBJ1-1	TGTGCCAGCGGCTCGCCCGTTGAAGCTTTCTTT	CASGSPVEAFF
NA	once	TRBV2	TRBJ1-2	TGTGCCAGCAGCCCGGACTATGGCTACACCTTC	CASSPDYGYTF
TRBD1	once	TRBV15	TRBJ2-5	TGTGCCACCAGCAGAGATTCTAGCCAGGGGGTACGGGAGACCCAGTACTTC	CATSRDSSQGVRETQYF
TRBD2	NA	TRBV29-1	TRBJ2-5	TGCAGCGTTGAGGGGCTAGCGGGGGAGACCCAGTACTTC	CSVEGLAGETQYF
NA	NA	TRBV29-1	TRBJ1-6	TGCAGCGCGATGACAGGTTATAATTCACCCCTCCACTTT	CSAMTGYNSPLHF
TRBD2	NA	TRBV7-2	TRBJ2-1	TGTGCCAGCAGCTTCCGCGGGGGGGCGAGGAATGAGCAGTTCTTC	CASSFRGGARNEQFF
TRBD2	NA	TRBV20-1	TRBJ2-1	TGCAGTGCTAGAGGTATATGGGAGGGCTACAATGAGCAGTTCTTC	CSARGIWEGYNEQFF
NA	NA	TRBV29-1	TRBJ1-1	TGCAGCGCCCCTACAACAAGGAACACTGAAGCTTTCTTT	CSAPTTRNTEAFF
NA	NA	TRBV7-6	TRBJ2-7	TGTGCCAGCAGCTTAGAGTGGGGGTACGAGCAGTACTTC	CASSLEWGYEQYF
NA	once	TRBV9	TRBJ1-2	TGTGCCAGCAGCGCCCAGGGAGCGGGCTACACCTTC	CASSAQGAGYTF
NA	NA	TRBV29-1	TRBJ2-3	TGCAGCGTGGCCGGGGTATTTCGTACAGATACGCAGTATTTT	CSVAGVFRTDTQYF
TRBD1	NA	TRBV5-4	TRBJ2-3	TGTGCCAGCAGCATATACAGGGGGCTCACAGATACGCAGTATTTT	CASSIYRGLTDTQYF
NA	NA	TRBV29-1	TRBJ2-7	TGCAGCGTTGGCCTTAGCTCCTACGAGCAGTACTTC	CSVGLSSYEQYF
TRBD2	NA	TRBV9	TRBJ2-1	TGTGCCAGCAGCGTATCGTCTAGCGGGAGCTCCTACAATGAGCAGTTCTTC	CASSVSSSGSSYNEQFF